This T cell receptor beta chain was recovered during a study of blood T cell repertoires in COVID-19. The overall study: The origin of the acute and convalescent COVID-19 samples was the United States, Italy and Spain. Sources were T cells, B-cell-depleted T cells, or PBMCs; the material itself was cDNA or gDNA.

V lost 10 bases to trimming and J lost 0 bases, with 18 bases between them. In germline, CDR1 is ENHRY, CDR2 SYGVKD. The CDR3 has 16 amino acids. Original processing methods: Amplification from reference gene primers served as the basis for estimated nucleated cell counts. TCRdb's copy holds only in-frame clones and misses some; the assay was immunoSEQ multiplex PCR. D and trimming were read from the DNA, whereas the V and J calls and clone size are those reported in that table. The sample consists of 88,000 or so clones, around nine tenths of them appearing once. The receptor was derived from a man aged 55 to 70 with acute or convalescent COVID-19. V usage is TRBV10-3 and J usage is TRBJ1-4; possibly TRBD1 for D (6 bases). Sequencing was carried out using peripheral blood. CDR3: CASAPGTRATNEKLFF. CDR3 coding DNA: TGTGCCAGCGCCCCCGGGACACGAGCAACTAATGAAAAACTGTTTTTT.